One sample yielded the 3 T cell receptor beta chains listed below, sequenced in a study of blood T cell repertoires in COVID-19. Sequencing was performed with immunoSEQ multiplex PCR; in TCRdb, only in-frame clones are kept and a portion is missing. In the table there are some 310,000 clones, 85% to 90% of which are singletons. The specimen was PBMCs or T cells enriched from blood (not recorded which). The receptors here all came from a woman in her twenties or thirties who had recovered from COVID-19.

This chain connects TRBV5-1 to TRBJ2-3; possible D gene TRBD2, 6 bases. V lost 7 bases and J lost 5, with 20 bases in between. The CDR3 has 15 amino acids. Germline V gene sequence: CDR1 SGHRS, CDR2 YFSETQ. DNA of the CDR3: TGCGCCAGCCAGGGACCTGCGGGATTTGGAGATACGCAGTATTTT. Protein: CASQGPAGFGDTQYF.

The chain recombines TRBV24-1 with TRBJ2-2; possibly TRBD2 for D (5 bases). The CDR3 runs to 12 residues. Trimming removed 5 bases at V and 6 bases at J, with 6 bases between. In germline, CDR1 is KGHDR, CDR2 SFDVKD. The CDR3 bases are TGTGCCACCAGTGCCGGGGCCGGGGAGCTGTTTTTT. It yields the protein CATSAGAGELFF.

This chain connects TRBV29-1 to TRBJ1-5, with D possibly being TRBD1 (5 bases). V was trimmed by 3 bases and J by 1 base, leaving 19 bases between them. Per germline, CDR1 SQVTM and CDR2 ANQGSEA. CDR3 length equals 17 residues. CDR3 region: CSVDPSPGEGSNQPQHF. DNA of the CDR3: TGCAGCGTTGATCCTTCCCCCGGGGAGGGGAGCAATCAGCCCCAGCATTTT.